One sample yielded the 32 T cell receptor beta chains listed below, sequenced in a study of blood T cell repertoires in COVID-19 (dated by TCRdb to 2018 to 2021). Libraries came from the immunoSEQ multiplex PCR assay. Sourced from immuneACCESS, this table was stored by TCRdb with only in-frame sequences that have V and J called. A share of the clones is absent; for the studies checked, an unresolved V gene accounts for under half, and the remainder has no known explanation. The sample contains around 160,000 clones, approximately 80% of them found a single time. Jointly, the top ten make up about 39% of the sample. Sequenced sample: peripheral blood. The receptor set was obtained from a human donor in a cohort sampled during active COVID-19.

The chain uses TRBV4-1 and TRBJ2-2; a possible D gene is TRBD1 (5 bases). V was trimmed by 0 bases and J by 7 bases, leaving 21 bases between them. The CDR3 totals 18 residues. CDR1 and CDR2 from the germline V gene are MGHRA and YSYEKL. The CDR3 loop reads CASSQDKDNPTVGGELFF. The CDR3 nucleotides read TGCGCCAGCAGCCAAGATAAGGACAACCCCACGGTGGGCGGGGAGCTGTTTTTT.

The chain links TRBV19 to TRBJ1-5; 11 positions match TRBD1. The V gene's germline CDR1 is LNHDA and CDR2 SQIVND (reference sequence). V was clipped by 9 bases and J by 6 bases; unmatched bases: 13. The CDR3 spans 16 residues. DNA for the CDR3: TGTGCCAGCAGCGCCCGGACAGGGGGCTTTAGTCAGCCCCAGCATTTT. Protein sequence: CASSARTGGFSQPQHF.

J is TRBJ1-6 and V is TRBV29-1; a possible D gene is TRBD1 (6 bases). The CDR3 consists of 15 residues. Germline assignment: CDR1 SQVTM and CDR2 ANQGSEA. Deletions cut 7 bases from V and 5 bases from J, with 18 bases between. The CDR3 DNA reads TGCAGCGCCAAAGTCGGACAGACGAATAATTCACCCCTCCACTTT. This translates into CSAKVGQTNNSPLHF.

J is TRBJ1-2 and V is TRBV5-1; 9 bases are shared with TRBD1. Trimming cost V 4 bases and J 6 bases; bases outside gene matches: 13. The germline CDR1 and CDR2 sequences are SGHRS and YFSETQ. The CDR3 totals 16 residues. The DNA of the CDR3 is TGCGCCAGCAGCCTACCGGACAGGGGCACCCAGGATGGCTACACCTTC. As protein: CASSLPDRGTQDGYTF.

A note on this clone: Other nucleotide sequences in the sample specify the same CDR3. This sequence joins TRBV18 and TRBJ1-5; TRBD1 aligns across 9 bases. Germline loops: CDR1 KGHSH, CDR2 LQKENI. The CDR3 sequence is 14 residues long. Losses at the gene ends were 3 bases for V and 7 bases for J; bases not matched to a gene: 4. The CDR3 loop reads CASSPGQGGQPQHF. As DNA, the CDR3 is TGTGCCAGCTCACCGGGACAGGGAGGGCAGCCCCAGCATTTT.

V usage is TRBV5-1 and J usage is TRBJ2-5; 9 bases align to TRBD1. This CDR3 comprises 15 residues. Germline lookup yields CDR1 SGHRS and CDR2 YFSETQ. Germline trimming cut 0 bases from V and 3 bases from J; bases unmatched to any gene: 3. For the CDR3, the DNA is TGCGCCAGCAGCTTGGACAGGGGGCGAGAAGAGACCCAGTACTTC. It yields the protein CASSLDRGREETQYF. Drawing the rest from reference TRBV5-1 and TRBJ2-5, the complete variable domain is KAGVTQTPRYLIKTRGQQVTLSCSPISGHRSVSWYQQTPGQGLQFLFEYFSETQRNKGNFPGRFSGRQFSNSRSEMNVSTLELGDSALYLCASSLDRGREETQYFGPGTRLLVL.

This chain links TRBV5-8 with TRBJ1-1; unclear D gene. V shed 3 bases and J shed 4 bases, with 16 bases lying between them. The germline V gene encodes CDR1 SGHTS and CDR2 YDEGEE. The CDR3 is 15 amino acids. CDR3 region: CASSSIGRGVTEAFF. CDR3 DNA: TGTGCCAGCAGCTCCATTGGACGGGGAGTCACTGAAGCTTTCTTT. Complete variable domain (other parts from reference TRBV5-8 and TRBJ1-1): EAGVTQSPTHLIKTRGQQATLRCSPISGHTSVYWYQQALGLGLQFLLWYDEGEERNRGNFPPRFSGRQFPNYSSELNVNALELEDSALYLCASSSIGRGVTEAFFGQGTRLTVV.

A single count supports this clone. The chain links TRBV7-2 to TRBJ1-2; D is unclear. The CDR3 sequence is 15 residues long. Trimming took 5 bases from V and 2 from J, leaving 15 bases between them. CDR1 is SGHTA and CDR2 is FQGNSA in the germline V gene. CDR3 DNA sequence: TGTGCCAGCAGCCCCCTCGGGGAGTCAAACTATGGCTACACCTTC. Its protein product is CASSPLGESNYGYTF.

V and J are TRBV10-3 and TRBJ1-2, with 8 positions matching TRBD1. The V and J ends lost 8 bases and 8 bases, in that order; junction bases with no gene match: 10. CDR1 is ENHRY and CDR2 is SYGVKD in the germline V gene. CDR3 length: 13 amino acids. The CDR3 coding sequence is TGTGCCATCTCTGGAGACAGGGGAGGGGGCTACACCTTC. Protein sequence: CAISGDRGGGYTF.

The table lists this clone with a few counts. The chain recombines TRBV6-2 or TRBV6-3 with TRBJ1-5, with no clear D. Deletions cut 1 base from V and 5 bases from J, with 9 bases between. The V gene's germline CDR1 is MNHEY and CDR2 SVGEGT. The CDR3 has 14 residues. The CDR3 bases are TGTGCCAGCAGTTACTTGAGGGTGGATCAGCCCCAGCATTTT. Its protein is CASSYLRVDQPQHF.

This clone came up once. The genes are TRBV7-3 and TRBJ2-1, with 11 nucleotides matching TRBD2. V was clipped by 4 bases and J by 5 bases; unmatched bases: 4. The CDR3 spans 15 residues. The germline V gene encodes CDR1 SGHTA and CDR2 FQGTGA. DNA of the CDR3: TGTGCCAGCAGCTCCGGACTAGCGGGCCACAATGAGCAGTTCTTC. It codes for CASSSGLAGHNEQFF.

The chain combines TRBV12-3 or TRBV12-4 with TRBJ1-4, with D unclear. The CDR3 has 11 residues. Trimming pared 3 bases from V and 8 bases from J, leaving 4 bases between. The CDR3 DNA sequence: TGTGCCAGCAGTTTGCGAGAAAAACTGTTTTTT. Translation gives CASSLREKLFF.

The rearrangement links TRBV6-2 or TRBV6-3 to TRBJ1-1, with D possibly TRBD1 on 5 matching bases. Trimming shortened V by 0 bases and J by 5 bases, and 13 bases separated the two germline ends. In germline, CDR1 is MNHEY, CDR2 SVGEGT. The CDR3 runs to 15 residues. For the CDR3, the DNA is TGTGCCAGCAGTTACTCGACGGGGGTTGGGACTGAAGCTTTCTTT. This translates into CASSYSTGVGTEAFF.

The chain uses TRBV12-3 or TRBV12-4 and TRBJ2-5; 7 nucleotides agree with TRBD2. Trimming cost V 6 bases and J 5 bases; bases outside gene matches: 3. The CDR3 is 12 amino acids. The DNA for the CDR3 is TGTGCCAGCAGGAGGGGAGGGGAGACCCAGTACTTC. Encoded protein: CASRRGGETQYF.

V and J are TRBV15 and TRBJ1-2; 8 bases are a match to TRBD1. CDR3 size: 14 residues. Germline trimming cut 5 bases from V and 6 bases from J; bases unmatched to any gene: 8. Germline CDR1 is LNHNV and CDR2 is YYDKDF (reference sequence). The chain's CDR3 is CATSAQTGDHGYTF. CDR3 DNA sequence: TGTGCCACCAGCGCCCAGACAGGGGACCATGGCTACACCTTC.

The rearrangement uses TRBV5-4 and TRBJ1-1, with TRBD1 identical over 8 bases. Trimming cost V 4 bases and J 1 base; bases outside gene matches: 12. This CDR3 is 17 amino acids long. Germline V gene lookup returns CDR1 SGHNT and CDR2 YYREEE (reference sequence). The CDR3: CASSPIGGTGWNTEAFF. The DNA of the CDR3 is TGTGCCAGCAGCCCAATTGGTGGGACAGGCTGGAACACTGAAGCTTTCTTT. The full variable domain, rest sourced from reference TRBV5-4 and TRBJ1-1, is ETGVTQSPTHLIKTRGQQVTLRCSSQSGHNTVSWYQQALGQGPQFIFQYYREEENGRGNFPPRFSGLQFPNYSSELNVNALELDDSALYLCASSPIGGTGWNTEAFFGQGTRLTVV.

The rearrangement joins TRBV9 to TRBJ2-5; the match to TRBD2 covers 13 bases. The CDR3 sequence is 16 residues long. Germline trimming cut 4 bases from V and 4 bases from J; bases unmatched to any gene: 7. CDR1 is SGDLS and CDR2 is YYNGEE in the germline V gene. CDR3 nucleotide sequence: TGTGCCAGCAGCCCTTGGACTAGCGGGGGAGGAGAGACCCAGTACTTC. Its protein product is CASSPWTSGGGETQYF.

The chain employs TRBV7-2 and TRBJ1-2; D ambiguous. The CDR3 extends over 13 amino acids. V lost 6 bases and J 4 bases, leaving 12 bases between the germline ends. Germline CDR1 is SGHTA and CDR2 is FQGNSA. The CDR3 DNA sequence: TGTGCCAGCAGACCTTGGGAGGTCTATGGCTACACCTTC. Encoded protein: CASRPWEVYGYTF.

The V call is TRBV2, the J call TRBJ1-2, with 9 nucleotides matching TRBD1. The V and J ends lost 0 bases and 7 bases, in that order; junction bases with no gene match: 3. The length of the CDR3 is 14 residues. Looked up from germline, CDR1 is SNHLY and CDR2 is FYNNEI. The CDR3 DNA follows: TGTGCCAGCAGTGAAGCGAGGGGACAGGGTGGCTACACCTTC. Translation gives CASSEARGQGGYTF. The complete variable domain, with remaining parts taken from reference TRBV2 and TRBJ1-2, reads EPEVTQTPSHQVTQMGQEVILRCVPISNHLYFYWYRQILGQKVEFLVSFYNNEISEKSEIFDDQFSVERPDGSNFTLKIRSTKLEDSAMYFCASSEARGQGGYTFGSGTRLTVV.

The CDR3 DNA follows: TGTGCCAGCAGTCAGACCGGGACTTCCTACGAGCAGTACTTC. Its translation is CASSQTGTSYEQYF. The chain employs TRBV7-3 and TRBJ2-7, with D perhaps TRBD2 (6 bases). Trimming stripped 6 bases from V and 1 base from J, with 13 bases between. The CDR3 covers 14 residues. Germline values: CDR1 SGHTA, CDR2 FQGTGA.

As DNA, the CDR3 is TGTGCCAGCAGTTACACGGGAGGGCGAACTAATGAAAAACTGTTTTTT. Protein sequence: CASSYTGGRTNEKLFF. V and J are TRBV6-5 and TRBJ1-4; D unclear. The V gene's germline CDR1 is MNHEY and CDR2 SVGAGI. This CDR3 region has 16 residues. V was cut by 2 bases and J by 1 base, with 11 bases left in between.

The chain has TRBV15 and TRBJ1-2; TRBD1 might be the D (6 bases). V shed 3 bases and J shed 5 bases, with 13 bases lying between them. The CDR3 covers 14 residues. The germline gives CDR1 LNHNV, CDR2 YYDKDF (reference sequence). CDR3 protein: CATSSLRTAYGYTF. CDR3 DNA: TGTGCCACCAGCAGCCTCCGGACAGCGTATGGCTACACCTTC.

The chain links TRBV28 to TRBJ2-7, with 8 bases matching TRBD1. Germline lookup yields CDR1 MDHEN and CDR2 SYDVKM. CDR3 length: 16 residues. The ends lost 10 bases at V and 2 bases at J; junction bases unmatched: 16. CDR3 amino acids: CATRTGSSRGAYEQYF. CDR3 nucleotides: TGTGCCACCAGGACAGGGAGTTCGCGAGGGGCCTACGAGCAGTACTTC.

The gene calls are TRBV7-9 and TRBJ1-2, with 10 bases aligning to TRBD1. The germline V gene encodes CDR1 SEHNR and CDR2 FQNEAQ (reference sequence). The CDR3 totals 14 residues. The V gene end was trimmed by 5 bases and the J gene end by 6 bases; junction bases not matched to a gene: 6. The CDR3 loop is CASSPTGGIHGYTF. DNA for the CDR3: TGTGCCAGCAGCCCGACAGGGGGCATACATGGCTACACCTTC. Filled out from reference TRBV7-9 and TRBJ1-2, the complete variable domain reads DTGVSQNPRHKITKRGQNVTFRCDPISEHNRLYWYRQTLGQGPEFLTYFQNEAQLEKSRLLSDRFSAERPKGSFSTLEIQRTEQGDSAMYLCASSPTGGIHGYTFGSGTRLTVV.

This clone appeared a single time. This chain links TRBV12-5 with TRBJ2-1; no clear D gene. Trimming removed 2 bases at V and 3 bases at J, with 11 bases between. The CDR3 runs 15 residues. The germline V gene encodes CDR1 LGHNT and CDR2 FRNRAP. CDR3 region: CASGLLPDFYNEQFF. The CDR3 coding sequence is TGTGCTAGTGGTTTGTTACCTGACTTCTACAATGAGCAGTTCTTC. The entire variable domain, with the rest obtained from reference TRBV12-5 and TRBJ2-1, is as follows: DARVTQTPRHKVTEMGQEVTMRCQPILGHNTVFWYRQTMMQGLELLAYFRNRAPLDDSGMPKDRFSAEMPDATLATLKIQPSEPRDSAVYFCASGLLPDFYNEQFFGPGTRLTVL.

Only a few counts were recorded for this clone. The gene calls are TRBV7-9 and TRBJ1-5; 8 bases fit TRBD1. The CDR3 is 14 amino acids. Losses at the gene ends were 5 bases for V and 5 bases for J; bases not matched to a gene: 5. The germline CDR1 and CDR2 sequences are SEHNR and FQNEAQ (reference sequence). The CDR3 DNA reads as TGTGCCAGCAGCCAAGACAGGGGTTATCAGCCCCAGCATTTT. Translating gives CASSQDRGYQPQHF. Full variable domain (remainder filled in from reference TRBV7-9 and TRBJ1-5): DTGVSQNPRHKITKRGQNVTFRCDPISEHNRLYWYRQTLGQGPEFLTYFQNEAQLEKSRLLSDRFSAERPKGSFSTLEIQRTEQGDSAMYLCASSQDRGYQPQHFGDGTRLSIL.

The chain combines TRBV12-3 or TRBV12-4 with TRBJ1-1; D might be TRBD1 (5 bases). Trimming shortened V by 8 bases and J by 5 bases, and 12 bases separated the two germline ends. The CDR3 totals 12 residues. The CDR3: CASSSGQTEAFF. The CDR3 DNA follows: TGTGCCAGCTCCTCAGGGCAAACTGAAGCTTTCTTT.

This chain links TRBV6-6 with TRBJ2-7, with TRBD2 identical over 7 bases. CDR1 and CDR2 (germline): MNHNY, SVGAGI (reference sequence). The CDR3 length is 16 residues. Trimming removed 0 bases from V and 4 bases from J; junction bases left unmatched: 9. The DNA for the CDR3 is TGTGCCAGCAGTTACTCGCGGGGGTTAAAAGGGTACGAGCAGTACTTC. This gives the protein CASSYSRGLKGYEQYF.

The V call is TRBV5-6, the J call TRBJ2-5, with TRBD2 identical over 9 bases. Germline V gene lookup returns CDR1 SGHDT and CDR2 YYEEEE. CDR3 length equals 16 residues. The J segment lost 5 bases and the V segment lost 4 bases, leaving 12 bases of the junction unmatched. CDR3 sequence reads: CASSAGGAVVRETQYF. CDR3 bases: TGTGCCAGCAGCGCGGGGGGGGCAGTGGTGAGGGAGACCCAGTACTTC.

The count of this clone is one. The chain carries TRBV3-1 (or the pseudogene TRBV3-2) and TRBJ1-2; 10 positions match TRBD1. This CDR3 is 15 amino acids long. CDR1 is LGHDT and CDR2 is YNNKEL in the germline V gene (reference sequence). The V and J ends lost 5 bases and 4 bases, in that order; junction bases with no gene match: 7. For the CDR3, the DNA is TGTGCCAGCAGCTACGGGACAGGGGTCTCCTATGGCTACACCTTC. Protein sequence: CASSYGTGVSYGYTF.

This clone has only a few counts. The chain uses TRBV7-6 and TRBJ2-2; D possibly corresponds to TRBD2 (5 bases). V lost 5 bases and J lost 5, with 15 bases in between. This CDR3 has 15 amino acids. Germline CDR1 reads SGHVS; CDR2 reads FNYEAQ. The CDR3 sequence is CASSQGLPGTGELFF. Written as DNA, the CDR3 is TGTGCCAGCAGCCAAGGCCTCCCGGGGACCGGGGAGCTGTTTTTT.

This chain links TRBV20-1 with TRBJ1-4; D uncertain. The germline CDR1 and CDR2 sequences are DFQATT and SNEGSKA (reference sequence). The CDR3 has 13 residues. V gave up 3 bases and J gave up 4 bases, with 9 bases separating them. The CDR3 DNA follows: TGCAGTGCTAGTAAACGGTTTAATGAAAAACTGTTTTTT. Its protein is CSASKRFNEKLFF.